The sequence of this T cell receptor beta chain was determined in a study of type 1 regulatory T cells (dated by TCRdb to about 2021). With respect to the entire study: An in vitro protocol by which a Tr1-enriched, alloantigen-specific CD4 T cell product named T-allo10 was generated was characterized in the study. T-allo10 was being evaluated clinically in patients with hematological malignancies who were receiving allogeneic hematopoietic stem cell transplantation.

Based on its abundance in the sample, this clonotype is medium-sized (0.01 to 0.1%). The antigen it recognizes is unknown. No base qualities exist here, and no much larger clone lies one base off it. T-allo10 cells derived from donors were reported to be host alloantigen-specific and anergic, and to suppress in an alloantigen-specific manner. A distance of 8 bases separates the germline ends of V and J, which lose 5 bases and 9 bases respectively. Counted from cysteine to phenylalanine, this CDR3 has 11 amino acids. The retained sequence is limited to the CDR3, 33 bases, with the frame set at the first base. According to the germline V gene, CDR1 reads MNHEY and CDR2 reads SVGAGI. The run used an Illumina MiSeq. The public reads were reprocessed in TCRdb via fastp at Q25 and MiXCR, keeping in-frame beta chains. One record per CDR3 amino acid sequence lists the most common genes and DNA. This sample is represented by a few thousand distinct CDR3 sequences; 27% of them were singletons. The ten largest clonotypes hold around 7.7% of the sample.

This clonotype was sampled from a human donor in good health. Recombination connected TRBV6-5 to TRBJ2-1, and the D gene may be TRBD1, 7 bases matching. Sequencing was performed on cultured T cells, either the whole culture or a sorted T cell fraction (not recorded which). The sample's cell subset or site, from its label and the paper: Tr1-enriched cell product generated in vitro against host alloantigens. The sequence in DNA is TGTGCCAGCAGTCAGGGGGGTGAGCAGTTCTTC. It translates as CASSQGGEQFF.